This paragraph reports one T cell receptor beta chain. These data are taken from a study of T cells after somatic rescue of genetic block. Profiling relied on immunoSEQ multiplex PCR, and the TCRdb table lists in-frame clones only, not all of them. The sample records 110,000 or so clones, about nine tenths being singletons. The sequenced material came from peripheral blood mononuclear cells (PBMCs). The receptor comes from a woman between 18 and 29 years old.

CDR3 sequence: CASSLGWGGGELFF. The CDR3 region has the DNA TGCGCCAGCAGCTTGGGATGGGGCGGCGGGGAGCTGTTTTTT. The V call is TRBV5-1, the J call TRBJ2-2, with D possibly matching TRBD1 (5 bases). Germline V gene data show CDR1 as SGHRS and CDR2 as YFSETQ. V was cut by 0 bases and J by 7 bases, with 10 bases left in between. The CDR3 length is 14 residues.